A selection of T cell receptor beta chains follows, all from one sample in a study of Tregs in tolerant kidney transplant recipients. Sequencing was performed with immunoSEQ multiplex PCR; in TCRdb, only in-frame clones are kept and a portion is missing. This sample has approximately 60,000 clones, with less than 98% found just once. This specimen was Tregs from blood, taken before the transplant. The origin of the receptors is a human donor who received a combined kidney and bone marrow transplant. Both conserved end residues are part of each CDR3. A D gene is named only where the DNA matches it firmly. Expanded clones are given a class, and other clones once, few, many or no size at all.

v_gene: TRBV9; j_gene: TRBJ2-2; d_gene: NA; abundance: NA; CDR3aa: CASSVGTLSTGELFF; CDR3nt: TGTGCCAGCAGCGTGGGGACTTTGAGCACCGGGGAGCTGTTTTTT
v_gene: TRBV7-3; j_gene: TRBJ1-5; d_gene: NA; abundance: NA; CDR3aa: CASSLGGRSSNQPQHF; CDR3nt: TGTGCCAGCAGCTTGGGGGGTCGGAGTAGCAATCAGCCCCAGCATTTT
v_gene: TRBV7-2; j_gene: TRBJ2-7; d_gene: TRBD2; abundance: NA; CDR3aa: CASSLAGVRSYEQYF; CDR3nt: TGTGCCAGCAGTCTAGCGGGAGTTAGGTCCTACGAGCAGTACTTC
v_gene: TRBV18; j_gene: TRBJ2-7; d_gene: TRBD1; abundance: NA; CDR3aa: CASSAGTGEVGQYF; CDR3nt: TGTGCCAGCTCAGCCGGGACAGGAGAGGTTGGGCAGTACTTC
v_gene: TRBV2; j_gene: TRBJ1-6; d_gene: TRBD1; abundance: NA; CDR3aa: CASSEWAGGGSPLHF; CDR3nt: TGTGCCAGCAGTGAATGGGCAGGGGGAGGTTCACCCCTCCACTTT
v_gene: TRBV4-2; j_gene: TRBJ1-3; d_gene: NA; abundance: NA; CDR3aa: CASSQVGGDGNTIYF; CDR3nt: TGTGCCAGCAGCCAAGTAGGGGGAGATGGAAACACCATATATTTT
v_gene: TRBV11-2; j_gene: TRBJ2-1; d_gene: NA; abundance: NA; CDR3aa: CASSFVPDNEQFF; CDR3nt: TGTGCCAGCAGCTTTGTGCCGGACAATGAGCAGTTCTTC
v_gene: TRBV5-1; j_gene: TRBJ1-6; d_gene: NA; abundance: NA; CDR3aa: CASSENAGRTNSPLHF; CDR3nt: TGCGCCAGCAGCGAAAACGCGGGACGAACTAATTCACCCCTCCACTTT
v_gene: TRBV10-3; j_gene: TRBJ1-1; d_gene: NA; abundance: NA; CDR3aa: CAIIGGGEAFF; CDR3nt: TGTGCCATCATAGGGGGGGGTGAAGCTTTCTTT
v_gene: TRBV27; j_gene: TRBJ2-2; d_gene: NA; abundance: NA; CDR3aa: CASRRGNTGELFF; CDR3nt: TGTGCCAGCCGTCGGGGGAACACCGGGGAGCTGTTTTTT
v_gene: TRBV13; j_gene: TRBJ1-2; d_gene: NA; abundance: NA; CDR3aa: CASSSGPGGYGYTF; CDR3nt: TGTGCCAGCAGCTCGGGACCGGGGGGGTATGGCTACACCTTC
v_gene: TRBV28; j_gene: TRBJ1-6; d_gene: TRBD1; abundance: once; CDR3aa: CASSITGGAGSPLHF; CDR3nt: TGTGCCAGCAGCATTACAGGGGGCGCGGGTTCACCCCTCCACTTT
v_gene: TRBV2; j_gene: TRBJ1-4; d_gene: NA; abundance: NA; CDR3aa: CASRGGNEKLFF; CDR3nt: TGTGCCAGCAGGGGAGGTAATGAAAAACTGTTTTTT
v_gene: TRBV15; j_gene: TRBJ1-5; d_gene: NA; abundance: NA; CDR3aa: CATSDWGGSNQPQHF; CDR3nt: TGTGCCACCAGCGATTGGGGGGGAAGCAATCAGCCCCAGCATTTT
v_gene: TRBV5-6; j_gene: TRBJ2-5; d_gene: NA; abundance: NA; CDR3aa: CASSSLDRVGETQYF; CDR3nt: TGTGCCAGCAGCTCTTTAGACCGGGTGGGAGAGACCCAGTACTTC
v_gene: TRBV5-1; j_gene: TRBJ1-6; d_gene: TRBD1; abundance: NA; CDR3aa: CASSWEPGTGLNSYNSPLHF; CDR3nt: TGCGCCAGCAGCTGGGAACCCGGGACAGGCCTTAACTCCTATAATTCACCCCTCCACTTT